The 16 T cell receptor beta chains presented below share a single source sample, sequenced in a study of beta chain features in type 1 diabetes. Expressed TCRB transcripts were sequenced because the isolated RNA had all been reverse transcribed beforehand. Profiling relied on immunoSEQ multiplex PCR, and the TCRdb table lists in-frame clones only, not all of them. This sample has over 150,000 clones, with 7.5% to 10% found just once. The sequencing sample was made of central memory CD4+ T cells from blood. These receptors originate from a man between 18 and 29 years old in good health.

The gene calls are TRBV15 and TRBJ1-2, with TRBD1 matching 8 bases. CDR1 and CDR2 (germline): LNHNV, YYDKDF (reference sequence). This CDR3 has 14 amino acids. Unmatched junction bases numbered 5, after V lost 0 bases and J lost 8 bases. CDR3: CATSRDRQGWGYTF. The CDR3 DNA is TGTGCCACCAGCAGAGACCGACAGGGGTGGGGCTACACCTTC.

The genes are TRBV4-3 and TRBJ1-2; D is undetermined. The CDR3 is made up of 14 amino acids. V was shortened by 3 bases and J by 5 bases, with 13 bases between the two germline ends. Germline V gene lookup returns CDR1 LGHNA and CDR2 YSLEER. CDR3 DNA sequence: TGCGCCAGCAGCCACCTAGACGGAGGTTATGGCTACACCTTC. Translated: CASSHLDGGYGYTF.

The rearrangement joins TRBV7-2 to TRBJ2-5; a possible D gene is TRBD1 (6 bases). Germline V gene lookup returns CDR1 SGHTA and CDR2 FQGNSA. Trimming took 0 bases from V and 2 from J, leaving 7 bases between them. The CDR3 has 14 residues. The DNA for the CDR3 is TGTGCCAGCAGCTTAGCAGGGGGACAAGAGACCCAGTACTTC. It specifies CASSLAGGQETQYF.

This chain joins TRBV4-2 and TRBJ2-6, with a weak D call TRBD1 (6 bases). Trimming removed 5 bases at V and 0 bases at J, with 17 bases between. The germline V gene encodes CDR1 LGHNA and CDR2 YNFKEQ. The CDR3 runs to 18 residues. DNA of the CDR3: TGTGCCAGCAGCTCCGTAGGGACATCAAACTCTGGGGCCAACGTCCTGACTTTC. Its protein is CASSSVGTSNSGANVLTF.

The chain has TRBV5-6 and TRBJ1-1, with TRBD1 as a possible D gene (6 bases). Trimming pared 2 bases from V and 0 bases from J, leaving 11 bases between. Germline CDR1 SGHDT, CDR2 YYEEEE. This CDR3 spans 15 amino acids. The CDR3 here is CASSLFDRMNTEAFF. The CDR3 DNA follows: TGTGCCAGCAGCTTATTCGACAGGATGAACACTGAAGCTTTCTTT.

There are a few counts of this clone. The chain carries TRBV29-1 and TRBJ1-2; TRBD1 matches 10 bases. CDR1 and CDR2 (germline): SQVTM, ANQGSEA. This CDR3 spans 14 amino acids. After removal of 6 bases from V and 4 bases from J, the junction contained 8 bases not matched to a gene. The CDR3, as DNA: TGCAGCGTGGCCGGGACAGGGGCGTCCTATGGCTACACCTTC. Residues: CSVAGTGASYGYTF. Filled out from reference TRBV29-1 and TRBJ1-2, the complete variable domain reads SAVISQKPSRDICQRGTSLTIQCQVDSQVTMMFWYRQQPGQSLTLIATANQGSEATYESGFVIDKFPISRPNLTFSTLTVSNMSPEDSSIYLCSVAGTGASYGYTFGSGTRLTVV.

This clone was recorded only once. J is TRBJ1-2 and V is TRBV18; D is uncertain. The CDR3 length is 16 residues. V dropped 0 bases and J dropped 2 bases, with 13 bases sitting between them. CDR1 and CDR2 (germline): KGHSH, LQKENI. This CDR3 reads CASSPPSLGDNYGYTF. CDR3 bases: TGTGCCAGCTCACCACCGTCTCTAGGCGACAACTATGGCTACACCTTC.

This chain links TRBV5-1 with TRBJ1-4, with a weak D call TRBD1 (6 bases). V lost 2 bases, J lost 5 bases, and 10 bases lay in between. The CDR3 is 14 amino acids. Looked up from germline, CDR1 is SGHRS and CDR2 is YFSETQ. The CDR3 DNA follows: TGCGCCAGCAGCTTACAAGGACAGAATGAAAAACTGTTTTTT. This gives the protein CASSLQGQNEKLFF.

The sample holds a few counts of this clone. The same CDR3 can be traced to other DNA sequences in this sample. V is TRBV27 and J is TRBJ1-1, with 9 bases identical to TRBD1. The CDR3 contains 16 residues. Germline V lookup: CDR1 MNHEY, CDR2 SMNVEV (reference sequence). The V segment lost 4 bases and the J segment 0 bases; nucleotides outside the gene matches: 6. CDR3 in amino acids: CASSSQGARVNTEAFF. CDR3 bases: TGTGCCAGCAGTTCACAGGGGGCAAGGGTGAACACTGAAGCTTTCTTT.

Only a few counts were recorded for this clone. V gene TRBV19 combines with J gene TRBJ2-1; weak D call: TRBD2 (6 bases). V lost 5 bases and J 0 bases, leaving 11 bases between the germline ends. This CDR3 is 15 amino acids long. Germline CDR1 reads LNHDA; CDR2 reads SQIVND (reference sequence). The CDR3 nucleotides are TGTGCCAGTAGTGCGGGACTTCGCTCCTACAATGAGCAGTTCTTC. This translates into CASSAGLRSYNEQFF.

This clone has at least ten counts. This chain links TRBV28 with TRBJ1-1; TRBD1 is a possible D gene (6 bases). Deletions cut 6 bases from V and 7 bases from J, with 12 bases between. The CDR3 spans 12 residues. Germline values: CDR1 MDHEN, CDR2 SYDVKM. CDR3 protein: CASSTGPNEAFF. The CDR3 region has the DNA TGTGCCAGCAGCACAGGGCCGAATGAAGCTTTCTTT. Supplemented by reference TRBV28 and TRBJ1-1, the full variable domain reads DVKVTQSSRYLVKRTGEKVFLECVQDMDHENMFWYRQDPGLGLRLIYFSYDVKMKEKGDIPEGYSVSREKKERFSLILESASTNQTSMYLCASSTGPNEAFFGQGTRLTVV.

This clone was detected a few times. The chain employs TRBV19 and TRBJ2-7, with 7 bases aligning to TRBD1. This CDR3 contains 13 residues. With V trimmed by 7 bases and J by 2 bases, 5 bases remained unmatched. Germline V CDR1 and CDR2: LNHDA, SQIVND (reference sequence). In nucleotides, the CDR3 is TGTGCCAGTACACCAGGGGGTACCTACGAGCAGTACTTC. It yields the protein CASTPGGTYEQYF.

This clone was seen a handful of times. This chain joins TRBV11-2 and TRBJ2-5; D could derive from TRBD1 or TRBD2 (9 bases each). The CDR3 covers 18 residues. V lost 8 bases and J 4 bases, leaving 29 bases between the germline ends. The germline V gene has CDR1 SGHAT and CDR2 FQNNGV. The CDR3 DNA reads TGTGCCAGCTCGTTCAGGACAGGGGATAGGACTAGCGTAGAGACCCAGTACTTC. Protein product: CASSFRTGDRTSVETQYF. Drawing the rest from reference TRBV11-2 and TRBJ2-5, the complete variable domain is EAGVAQSPRYKIIEKRQSVAFWCNPISGHATLYWYQQILGQGPKLLIQFQNNGVVDDSQLPKDRFSAERLKGVDSTLKIQPAKLEDSAVYLCASSFRTGDRTSVETQYFGPGTRLLVL.

This clone has a handful of counts. This sequence joins TRBV25-1 and TRBJ1-1; no clear D. Germline lookup yields CDR1 MGHDK and CDR2 SYGVNS. Trimming cost V 2 bases and J 1 base, with 8 bases left between them. The CDR3 is made up of 14 amino acids. The CDR3 DNA follows: TGTGCCAGCAGTGAAGGTGGCAGGAACACTGAAGCTTTCTTT. It specifies CASSEGGRNTEAFF. Complete variable domain (other parts from reference TRBV25-1 and TRBJ1-1): EADIYQTPRYLVIGTGKKITLECSQTMGHDKMYWYQQDPGMELHLIHYSYGVNSTEKGDLSSESTVSRIRTEHFPLTLESARPSHTSQYLCASSEGGRNTEAFFGQGTRLTVV.

This sequence joins TRBV7-3 and TRBJ2-1, with D possibly being TRBD2 (7 bases). The V gene's germline CDR1 is SGHTA and CDR2 FQGTGA. The length of the CDR3 is 18 residues. The ends were cut back, 7 bases at V and 1 base at J, with 23 bases in the middle. In DNA, the CDR3 is TGTGCCAGCACCAAAGGGGGGAGGGGCAGGGAGTCCTACAATGAGCAGTTCTTC. Its translation is CASTKGGRGRESYNEQFF.

This clone was seen a few times. The chain uses TRBV4-1 and TRBJ2-5, with D unclear. Germline CDR1 is MGHRA and CDR2 is YSYEKL. Trimming removed 2 bases from V and 0 bases from J, with 13 bases in between. This CDR3 has 16 amino acids. The CDR3 sequence: CASSQPGRRDQETQYF. The DNA for the CDR3 is TGCGCCAGCAGCCAACCCGGTCGACGGGACCAAGAGACCCAGTACTTC.